This T cell receptor beta chain was documented in a study of T cell responses to AZD1222 COVID-19 vaccine. Findings of the study overall: Baseline serostatus was positive in only a handful of AZD1222 recipients. With dominance at 160-218 and 743-854, vaccine-associated CD4 TCRs spanned spike. Among the donors, most were white British and more were female, and clonal diversity was possibly underestimated.

Clones were read by immunoSEQ multiplex PCR, and TCRdb kept only the in-frame ones, dropping some. The sample records some 96,000 clones, about 88% being singletons. Concerning this clone itself: Its target is unknown.

Trimming stripped 4 bases from V and 7 bases from J, with 11 bases between. Germline CDR1 LGHDT, CDR2 YNNKEL (reference sequence). The CDR3 has 13 amino acids. The chain has TRBV3-1 (or the pseudogene TRBV3-2) and TRBJ1-5, with a weak D call TRBD1 (5 bases). This specimen consisted of peripheral blood, obtained 28 days after the second AZD1222 dose. This receptor was obtained from an adult who received the AZD1222 COVID-19 vaccine. This CDR3 is CASSPPRGQPQHF. In DNA, the CDR3 is TGTGCCAGCAGCCCACCTCGGGGGCAGCCCCAGCATTTT.